The text below deals with one T cell receptor (beta chain). The study ran its PCR with 60 Vbeta and 13 Jbeta primers. The data were produced by immunoSEQ multiplex PCR, yet TCRdb's version contains in-frame clones alone and is incomplete. The sample includes 95,000 to 120,000 clones, about four fifths of them seen just once. The germline gives CDR1 LNHDA, CDR2 SQIVND (reference sequence). V lost 4 bases, J lost 6 bases, and 3 bases stayed unmatched. The CDR3 contains 13 residues. The data were obtained in a study of cytomegalovirus exposure and HLA in healthy donors. V and J are TRBV19 and TRBJ1-1; TRBD1 aligns across 9 bases. Sequenced sample: PBMCs. This clonotype was obtained from a woman in her late teens or twenties in good health and CMV-seronegative. The CDR3 sequence: CASSKDRGPEAFF. The CDR3 DNA follows: TGTGCCAGTAGTAAGGACAGGGGCCCTGAAGCTTTCTTT. The full variable domain, its missing parts supplied by reference TRBV19 and TRBJ1-1, is DGGITQSPKYLFRKEGQNVTLSCEQNLNHDAMYWYRQDPGQGLRLIYYSQIVNDFQKGDIAEGYSVSREKKESFPLTVTSAQKNPTAFYLCASSKDRGPEAFFGQGTRLTVV.